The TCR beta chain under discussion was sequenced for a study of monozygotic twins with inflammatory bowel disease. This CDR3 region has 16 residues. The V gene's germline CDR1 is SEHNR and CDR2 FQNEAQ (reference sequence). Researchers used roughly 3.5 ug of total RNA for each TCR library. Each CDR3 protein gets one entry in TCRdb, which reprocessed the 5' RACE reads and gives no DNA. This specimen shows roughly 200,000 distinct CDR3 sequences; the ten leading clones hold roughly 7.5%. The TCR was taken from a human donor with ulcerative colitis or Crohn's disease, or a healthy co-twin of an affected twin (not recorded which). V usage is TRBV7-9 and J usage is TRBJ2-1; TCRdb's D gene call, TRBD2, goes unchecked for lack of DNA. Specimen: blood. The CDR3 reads CASSREREGVLNEQFF.